This passage covers 19 T cell receptor beta chains from one sample sequenced in a study of cytomegalovirus exposure and HLA in healthy donors. 13 Jbeta primers and 60 Vbeta primers were used for the PCR. Produced via immunoSEQ multiplex PCR; TCRdb's table is partial and in-frame only. The sample contains just over 85,000 clones, around three quarters of which appear only once. The sequenced sample consisted of PBMCs. These receptors were collected from a man aged 35-49 years in good health and CMV-seronegative.

This clone has more than one count but fewer than ten. V and J are TRBV30 and TRBJ1-5; maybe TRBD1 (5 bases). CDR1 and CDR2 (germline): GTSNPN, SVGIG (reference sequence). The CDR3 runs 13 residues. Trimming stripped 1 base from V and 6 bases from J, with 10 bases between. The chain's CDR3 is CAWSGQITQPQHF. DNA of the CDR3: TGTGCCTGGAGTGGACAGATCACTCAGCCCCAGCATTTT.

The rearrangement joins TRBV6-4 to TRBJ1-5; 11 bases line up with TRBD1. The CDR3 totals 20 residues. The germline gives CDR1 MRHNA, CDR2 SNTAGT. After removal of 7 bases from V and 0 bases from J, the junction contained 17 bases not matched to a gene. The DNA of the CDR3 is TGTGCCAGCACACAAAGGAGCCGGGACAGGGGGATGTATAGCAATCAGCCCCAGCATTTT. Translation gives CASTQRSRDRGMYSNQPQHF.

This clone is a singleton in its sample. The chain joins TRBV7-6 to TRBJ2-1, with D perhaps matching TRBD1 (5 bases). Trimming left V 4 bases short and J 0 bases short, with 13 bases between. This CDR3 contains 16 residues. Germline V gives CDR1 SGHVS, CDR2 FNYEAQ. CDR3 region: CASSWGATSSYNEQFF. Written as DNA, the CDR3 is TGTGCCAGCAGCTGGGGCGCGACGAGCTCCTACAATGAGCAGTTCTTC. Full variable domain (outside the CDR3, taken from reference TRBV7-6 and TRBJ2-1): GAGVSQSPRYKVTKRGQDVALRCDPISGHVSLYWYRQALGQGPEFLTYFNYEAQQDKSGLPNDRFSAERPEGSISTLTIQRTEQRDSAMYRCASSWGATSSYNEQFFGPGTRLTVL.

This clone has only a few counts. The gene calls are TRBV11-2 and TRBJ2-5; 8 bases map to TRBD2. Germline lookup yields CDR1 SGHAT and CDR2 FQNNGV. The length of the CDR3 is 14 residues. V dropped 3 bases and J dropped 2; count of bases not matched to a gene: 2. This chain's CDR3 is CASSLLAGQETQYF. For the CDR3, the DNA is TGTGCCAGCAGCTTGTTAGCGGGGCAAGAGACCCAGTACTTC. Full variable domain (missing parts from reference TRBV11-2 and TRBJ2-5): EAGVAQSPRYKIIEKRQSVAFWCNPISGHATLYWYQQILGQGPKLLIQFQNNGVVDDSQLPKDRFSAERLKGVDSTLKIQPAKLEDSAVYLCASSLLAGQETQYFGPGTRLLVL.

This clone was seen only once. This chain connects TRBV5-4 to TRBJ2-5; 10 positions match TRBD1. The trim removed 0 bases at V and 3 bases at J, leaving 8 bases unmatched. Germline assignment: CDR1 SGHNT and CDR2 YYREEE (reference sequence). CDR3 length equals 17 residues. The CDR3 here is CASSLGPGQGTEETQYF. The CDR3 DNA follows: TGTGCCAGCAGCTTGGGGCCGGGACAGGGGACCGAAGAGACCCAGTACTTC.

V usage is TRBV6-5 and J usage is TRBJ1-5; 7 nucleotides match TRBD1. The CDR3 runs 15 residues. Unmatched junction bases numbered 8, after V lost 4 bases and J lost 5 bases. Germline V gene lookup returns CDR1 MNHEY and CDR2 SVGAGI. The CDR3 spells CASSSIQGWHQPQHF. CDR3 nucleotide sequence: TGTGCCAGCAGTTCGATACAGGGGTGGCATCAGCCCCAGCATTTT.

The DNA of the CDR3 is TGTGCCTGGAGTCCCCTGGGACAGGGAGGAGAGACCCAGTACTTC. Translated, it gives CAWSPLGQGGETQYF. This sequence joins TRBV30 and TRBJ2-5; 9 bases line up with TRBD1. CDR1 GTSNPN and CDR2 SVGIG come from the germline V gene (reference sequence). This CDR3 has 15 amino acids. V lost 2 bases to trimming and J lost 4 bases; unmatched junction nucleotides: 8. Filled out from reference TRBV30 and TRBJ2-5, the complete variable domain reads SQTIHQWPATLVQPVGSPLSLECTVEGTSNPNLYWYRQAAGRGLQLLFYSVGIGQISSEVPQNLSASRPQDRQFILSSKKLLLSDSGFYLCAWSPLGQGGETQYFGPGTRLLVL.

This clone came up a few times. The chain employs TRBV27 and TRBJ2-2, with D possibly TRBD1 on 6 matching bases. The CDR3 consists of 17 residues. Trimming stripped 0 bases from V and 1 base from J, with 12 bases between. Germline lookup yields CDR1 MNHEY and CDR2 SMNVEV (reference sequence). CDR3 residues: CASSLSGATVNTGELFF. DNA for the CDR3: TGTGCCAGCAGTTTATCGGGGGCCACAGTGAACACCGGGGAGCTGTTTTTT.

The chain joins TRBV28 to TRBJ2-7, with D perhaps TRBD1 (5 bases). Trimming left V 3 bases short and J 2 bases short, with 14 bases between. CDR1 and CDR2 from the germline V gene are MDHEN and SYDVKM. The length of the CDR3 is 15 residues. CDR3 nucleotide sequence: TGTGCCAGCAGTTTTAGACAGCATCTCACCTACGAGCAGTACTTC. Translation: CASSFRQHLTYEQYF.

This clone is a singleton in its sample. The chain recombines TRBV29-1 with TRBJ2-3, with no clear D. CDR3 length: 11 amino acids. The germline V gene has CDR1 SQVTM and CDR2 ANQGSEA. The CDR3 here is CGTRGGDTQYF. CDR3 in DNA: TGCGGTACACGCGGTGGGGATACGCAGTATTTT.

V is TRBV30 and J is TRBJ2-7, with a possible D match to TRBD1 (5 bases). Germline lookup yields CDR1 GTSNPN and CDR2 SVGIG (reference sequence). The CDR3 is 13 residues long. Trimming pared 5 bases from V and 1 base from J, leaving 12 bases between. In DNA form, the CDR3 reads TGTGCCTGGGACCCAGGGCCTTCCTACGAGCAGTACTTC. Its protein product is CAWDPGPSYEQYF. Full variable domain (outside the CDR3, taken from reference TRBV30 and TRBJ2-7): SQTIHQWPATLVQPVGSPLSLECTVEGTSNPNLYWYRQAAGRGLQLLFYSVGIGQISSEVPQNLSASRPQDRQFILSSKKLLLSDSGFYLCAWDPGPSYEQYFGPGTRLTVT.

This clone was seen only a few times. The chain has TRBV4-1 and TRBJ1-2; D is uncertain. The CDR3 loop spans 13 amino acids. V dropped 4 bases and J dropped 4 bases, with 10 bases sitting between them. Germline loops: CDR1 MGHRA, CDR2 YSYEKL. This CDR3 is CASSPDPGYGYTF. The CDR3 nucleotides are TGCGCCAGCAGCCCCGATCCGGGCTATGGCTACACCTTC.

CDR3 coding DNA: TGCGCCAGCAAGATAATGGGGGCAAATTCACCCCTCCACTTT. Translated: CASKIMGANSPLHF. The rearrangement joins TRBV5-1 to TRBJ1-6; perhaps TRBD1 as D (6 bases). Germline CDR1 reads SGHRS; CDR2 reads YFSETQ. This CDR3 spans 14 amino acids. Trimming shortened V by 6 bases and J by 7 bases, and 14 bases separated the two germline ends.

The chain employs TRBV27 and TRBJ1-2; 9 bases agree with TRBD1. This CDR3 spans 13 amino acids. V lost 6 bases, J lost 3 bases, and 2 bases stayed unmatched. The germline CDR1 and CDR2 sequences are MNHEY and SMNVEV (reference sequence). CDR3 in DNA: TGTGCCAGCAGCGGGACAGGGTACTATGGCTACACCTTC. Translation gives CASSGTGYYGYTF.

Only a few counts were recorded for this clone. The rearrangement uses TRBV9 and TRBJ2-3, with 7 positions matching TRBD1. V shed 3 bases, J shed 5 bases, and the junction held 6 bases outside the gene matches. The CDR3 sequence is 14 residues long. The germline V gene encodes CDR1 SGDLS and CDR2 YYNGEE. The CDR3 is CASSADRVEDTQYF. The CDR3 DNA reads TGTGCCAGCAGCGCCGACAGGGTAGAAGATACGCAGTATTTT. Together with reference TRBV9 and TRBJ2-3, the CDR3 gives the full variable domain: DSGVTQTPKHLITATGQRVTLRCSPRSGDLSVYWYQQSLDQGLQFLIQYYNGEERAKGNILERFSAQQFPDLHSELNLSSLELGDSALYFCASSADRVEDTQYFGPGTRLTVL.

This chain connects TRBV30 to TRBJ1-4; 8 bases match TRBD1. Germline V gene sequence: CDR1 GTSNPN, CDR2 SVGIG (reference sequence). V lost 5 bases to trimming and J lost 4 bases; unmatched junction nucleotides: 6. The CDR3 loop spans 14 amino acids. The CDR3 region is CAWAVGQVNEKLFF. CDR3 coding DNA: TGTGCCTGGGCAGTGGGACAGGTTAATGAAAAACTGTTTTTT.

This clone has just one count. This chain joins TRBV19 and TRBJ2-7; a possible D gene is TRBD1 (5 bases). V was cut by 2 bases and J by 3 bases, with 17 bases left in between. Germline assignment: CDR1 LNHDA and CDR2 SQIVND (reference sequence). This CDR3 is built from 16 residues. CDR3 coding DNA: TGTGCCAGTAGTATAAGCCTTGGGGCCCGGAGCTACGAGCAGTACTTC. Encoded protein: CASSISLGARSYEQYF.

This clone has more than one count but fewer than ten. V gene TRBV7-9 combines with J gene TRBJ2-6; weak D call: TRBD1 (6 bases). The CDR3 is 17 residues long. The V gene lost 4 bases and the J gene lost 2 bases, with 15 bases spanning the gap. The germline V gene encodes CDR1 SEHNR and CDR2 FQNEAQ (reference sequence). CDR3 coding DNA: TGTGCCAGCAGCTCCGACCCTGGGACACCTGGGGCCAACGTCCTGACTTTC. It translates to CASSSDPGTPGANVLTF.

This clone was seen once. The chain uses TRBV6-4 and TRBJ1-1; D might be TRBD1 (5 bases). The CDR3 covers 14 residues. Per germline, CDR1 MRHNA and CDR2 SNTAGT. V was clipped by 4 bases and J by 1 base, with 10 bases between them. This CDR3 reads CASSVSTGNTEAFF. The CDR3 DNA reads TGTGCCAGCAGTGTCTCCACAGGGAACACTGAAGCTTTCTTT.